Shown below are 31 T cell receptor beta chains from a single sample sequenced in a study of vaccination and CD4 T cells after COVID-19. Indicated treatment: approximately 10-day PBMC culture with coronavirus spike peptide pools or control peptides (ViraFEST assay). No antigen is known for these receptors. Sequencing of the DNA from cultured CD4+ T cells was carried out with the Oncomine TCR Beta short-read assay. TCRdb ran MiXCR on the PCR reads and lists one entry per CDR3 protein. Among about 13,000 distinct CDR3 sequences listed, roughly 80% were seen once. The input for sequencing was CD4+ T cells from blood, cultured in vitro, taken after SARS-CoV-2 vaccination. The receptors were sampled from a human donor who received a COVID-19 vaccine.

This clonotype was counted a few times. The chain carries TRBV7-2 and TRBJ1-1; a weak D match, TRBD1 (6 bases). The CDR3 is 15 residues long. Trimming cost V 4 bases and J 1 base, with 13 bases left between them. The V gene's germline CDR1 is SGHTA and CDR2 FQGNSA. For the CDR3, the DNA is TGTGCCAGCAGCTCCCAGGGGAGGAGGAACACTGAAGCTTTCTTT. Protein product: CASSSQGRRNTEAFF.

The chain recombines TRBV27 with TRBJ1-1; TRBD1 agrees at 7 bases. CDR1 MNHEY and CDR2 SMNVEV come from the germline V gene (reference sequence). The J segment lost 4 bases and the V segment lost 3 bases, leaving 8 bases of the junction unmatched. The CDR3 is 15 residues long. The CDR3 DNA sequence: TGTGCCAGCAGTTTGACAGGGTTTCGGAGCACTGAAGCTTTCTTT. Protein: CASSLTGFRSTEAFF.

The CDR3 region is CSARDRKGQLNGYTF. CDR3 bases: TGCAGTGCTAGAGATCGGAAGGGACAGTTAAATGGCTACACCTTC. The chain combines TRBV20-1 with TRBJ1-2; 7 nucleotides match TRBD1. The CDR3 is made up of 15 amino acids. Looked up from germline, CDR1 is DFQATT and CDR2 is SNEGSKA (reference sequence). J lost 6 bases, V lost 0 bases, and 10 bases had no gene match.

CDR3 in DNA: TGCAGTGCTAAGGCACAGGGGTTCGAGGGCTACACCTTC. It specifies CSAKAQGFEGYTF. This chain connects TRBV20-1 to TRBJ1-2, with 7 positions matching TRBD1. This CDR3 is built from 13 residues. The V segment lost 4 bases and the J segment 8 bases; nucleotides outside the gene matches: 10. The germline CDR1 and CDR2 sequences are DFQATT and SNEGSKA (reference sequence).

This clonotype was seen a single time. V and J are TRBV7-2 and TRBJ2-3; possibly TRBD2 for D (5 bases). Germline V CDR1 and CDR2: SGHTA, FQGNSA. The CDR3 runs 15 residues. V lost 5 bases, J lost 2 bases, and 14 bases lay in between. The CDR3: CASSRSGTNTDTQYF. The CDR3 bases are TGTGCCAGCAGCCGGAGCGGAACAAACACAGATACGCAGTATTTT.

V usage is TRBV24-1 and J usage is TRBJ2-3, with no clear D. The CDR3 runs to 11 residues. Germline CDR1 KGHDR, CDR2 SFDVKD. The germline V and J ends were trimmed by 9 bases and 6 bases, with 9 bases remaining between them. The DNA for the CDR3 is TGTGCCACCGGACGCTTGGATACGCAGTATTTT. Translating it yields CATGRLDTQYF.

This chain links TRBV29-1 with TRBJ1-1, with D possibly being TRBD1 (6 bases). The V and J ends lost 1 base and 1 base respectively, with 7 bases between them. CDR3 length: 13 residues. The germline gives CDR1 SQVTM, CDR2 ANQGSEA. CDR3 bases: TGCAGCGTTGAAGTGGGACAGAACACTGAAGCTTTCTTT. The encoded protein is CSVEVGQNTEAFF. Filled out from reference TRBV29-1 and TRBJ1-1, the complete variable domain reads SAVISQKPSRDICQRGTSLTIQCQVDSQVTMMFWYRQQPGQSLTLIATANQGSEATYESGFVIDKFPISRPNLTFSTLTVSNMSPEDSSIYLCSVEVGQNTEAFFGQGTRLTVV.

This clonotype was recorded a few times. The chain combines TRBV6-1 with TRBJ1-1; 9 bases are shared with TRBD1. The germline gives CDR1 MNHNS, CDR2 SASEGT. The CDR3 totals 13 residues. The ends lost 6 bases at V and 8 bases at J; junction bases unmatched: 7. The DNA for the CDR3 is TGTGCCAGCAGATATAACAGGGGGCCAGAAGCTTTCTTT. This sequence encodes CASRYNRGPEAFF.

The chain couples TRBV6-2 or TRBV6-3 to TRBJ1-5, with D hard to call. Per germline, CDR1 MNHEY and CDR2 SVGEGT. The CDR3 has 14 amino acids. The V gene lost 6 bases and the J gene lost 4 bases, with 13 bases spanning the gap. The CDR3 spells CASRDGLFNQPQHF. The DNA for the CDR3 is TGTGCCAGCAGAGACGGACTGTTTAATCAGCCCCAGCATTTT.

The chain couples TRBV2 to TRBJ2-3; 7 bases align to TRBD2. Trimming at V came to 8 bases and at J to 4 bases, leaving 15 bases not matched to a gene. The CDR3 runs 16 residues. Germline assignment: CDR1 SNHLY and CDR2 FYNNEI. The CDR3 loop reads CASGLAEVRVADTQYF. For the CDR3, the DNA is TGTGCCAGCGGGCTAGCGGAAGTGCGGGTGGCAGATACGCAGTATTTT.

V and J are TRBV24-1 and TRBJ1-2; the match to TRBD1 covers 8 bases. The CDR3 extends over 14 amino acids. Trimming took 3 bases from V and 7 from J; bases not matched to a gene: 6. The germline V gene encodes CDR1 KGHDR and CDR2 SFDVKD. Here the CDR3 DNA reads TGTGCCACCAGTGATCTGGGACAGGCCTCTGGCTACACCTTC. Translating it yields CATSDLGQASGYTF.

The V and J genes are TRBV7-2 and TRBJ2-2; tentative D call: TRBD1 (5 bases). CDR3 length: 16 residues. Germline V gene sequence: CDR1 SGHTA, CDR2 FQGNSA. The V end was cut by 6 bases, the J end by 1 base, with 15 bases between. CDR3 protein: CASRYRQTENTGELFF. The CDR3 nucleotides are TGTGCCAGCAGATACAGACAGACCGAGAACACCGGGGAGCTGTTTTTT.

This clonotype has a single count. The V gene is TRBV20-1, the J gene TRBJ2-2, with TRBD1 identical over 12 bases. The CDR3 has 19 amino acids. The V gene end was trimmed by 1 base and the J gene end by 2 bases; junction bases not matched to a gene: 11. Germline-derived CDR1 and CDR2 are DFQATT and SNEGSKA (reference sequence). Here the CDR3 DNA reads TGCAGTGCTAGAGCCCCTTTTCCCGGGACAGGGGGCAACACCGGGGAGCTGTTTTTT. Translated: CSARAPFPGTGGNTGELFF.

This chain joins TRBV21-1 and TRBJ2-7; TRBD2 was called by the table and not checked on the DNA. TRBV21-1 is a listed pseudogene. The CDR3 runs 19 residues. This CDR3 is CASSKRSLAGVRTSYEQYF. As DNA, the CDR3 is TGTGCCAGCAGCAAAAGGTCGCTAGCGGGGGTTCGGACCTCCTACGAGCAGTACTTC.

Only one count was recorded for this clonotype. The V call is TRBV19, the J call TRBJ2-5; TRBD1 matches at 12 bases. From germline, CDR1 is LNHDA and CDR2 SQIVND (reference sequence). CDR3 length: 15 residues. The V segment lost 5 bases and the J segment 5 bases; nucleotides outside the gene matches: 6. CDR3 DNA sequence: TGTGCCAGTAGTTACCGGGACAGGGGGCGGGAGACCCAGTACTTC. As protein: CASSYRDRGRETQYF.

The V gene is TRBV6-1, the J gene TRBJ1-1; 8 nucleotides match TRBD1. CDR1 and CDR2 (germline): MNHNS, SASEGT. J was trimmed by 3 bases and V by 6 bases; bases with no gene match: 3. This CDR3 has 13 amino acids. This CDR3 reads CASRQGGDTEAFF. DNA for the CDR3: TGTGCCAGCAGACAGGGGGGAGACACTGAAGCTTTCTTT.

The chain links TRBV21-1 to TRBJ1-3. TRBV21-1 is shown as a pseudogene. This CDR3 comprises 15 residues. CDR3 protein: CASSKRGSSGNTIYF. CDR3 DNA sequence: TGTGCCAGCAGCAAACGCGGCAGCTCTGGAAACACCATATATTTT.

This clonotype was observed a few times. The chain has TRBV6-1 and TRBJ1-5; D is ambiguous. CDR1 is MNHNS and CDR2 is SASEGT in the germline V gene. Trimming pared 3 bases from V and 6 bases from J, leaving 12 bases between. The CDR3 is 14 amino acids. The CDR3 loop reads CASSEKGSGQPQHF. DNA for the CDR3: TGTGCCAGCAGTGAGAAAGGTAGCGGTCAGCCCCAGCATTTT.

This clonotype was found a few times. The rearrangement joins TRBV19 to TRBJ2-1; 11 bases are shared with TRBD1. The CDR3 has 13 residues. The V gene's germline CDR1 is LNHDA and CDR2 SQIVND (reference sequence). V gave up 4 bases and J gave up 7 bases; unmatched junction bases: 0. The CDR3 protein is CASSRDRGNEQFF. In DNA form, the CDR3 reads TGTGCCAGTAGTAGGGACAGGGGGAATGAGCAGTTCTTC.

This clonotype was seen a few times. This rearrangement joins TRBV20-1 to TRBJ2-2, with 8 bases identical to TRBD2. This CDR3 has 14 residues. Germline CDR1 DFQATT, CDR2 SNEGSKA (reference sequence). V gave up 0 bases and J gave up 9 bases; unmatched junction bases: 6. In nucleotides, the CDR3 is TGCAGTGCTAGAGATCACGGGGGGGCCAGGGAGCTGTTTTTT. This sequence encodes CSARDHGGARELFF.

Remarks on this clonotype: The junction does not match germline at one end; this may be a read error. This rearrangement joins TRBV2 to TRBJ2-5; the match to TRBD2 covers 7 bases. Per germline, CDR1 SNHLY and CDR2 FYNNEI. The CDR3 spans 16 residues. The CDR3 reads CASSEAGSGILAAQYF. The DNA for the CDR3 is TGTGCCAGCAGTGAAGCTGGGTCGGGGATCCTAGCGGCCCAGTACTTT.

A note on this clonotype: In this CDR3 the conserved last residue, phenylalanine or tryptophan, is missing, so a read error is likely. The chain has TRBV28 and TRBJ2-3; 13 bases fit TRBD2. From germline, CDR1 is MDHEN and CDR2 SYDVKM. With 4 bases clipped from V and 3 bases from J, the junction kept 19 bases outside the gene matches. This CDR3 spans 21 amino acids. CDR3 DNA: TGTGCCAGCAGTTCGCTATCCGGGACTAGCGGGGCGCCGGGTGGGACAGATACGCAGTATTCT. It yields the protein CASSSLSGTSGAPGGTDTQYS.

The V and J genes are TRBV2 and TRBJ2-2, with TRBD1 matching 9 bases. The V gene's germline CDR1 is SNHLY and CDR2 FYNNEI. The CDR3 consists of 15 residues. The J segment lost 4 bases and the V segment lost 4 bases, leaving 4 bases of the junction unmatched. CDR3: CASSVYRGPTGELFF. Here the CDR3 DNA reads TGTGCCAGCAGTGTGTACAGGGGGCCCACCGGGGAGCTGTTTTTT.

V is TRBV24-1 and J is TRBJ1-2; unclear D gene. The germline V gene has CDR1 KGHDR and CDR2 SFDVKD. This CDR3 region has 14 residues. V lost 6 bases to trimming and J lost 1 base, with 11 bases between them. The CDR3 region is CATSPDWGNYGYTF. DNA for the CDR3: TGTGCCACCAGTCCCGACTGGGGTAACTATGGCTACACCTTC.

The chain has TRBV7-2 and TRBJ1-5, with TRBD1 matching 7 bases. CDR3 length equals 13 residues. J gave up 6 bases and V 4 bases, and 3 bases lay outside the gene matches. Germline-derived CDR1 and CDR2 are SGHTA and FQGNSA. CDR3: CASSSQGSQPQHF. The CDR3 bases are TGTGCCAGCAGCTCACAGGGGAGTCAGCCCCAGCATTTT.

The chain recombines TRBV20-1 with TRBJ2-5, with no clear D. This CDR3 has 13 amino acids. V gave up 1 base and J gave up 5 bases, with 11 bases separating them. From germline, CDR1 is DFQATT and CDR2 SNEGSKA (reference sequence). CDR3 sequence reads: CSARVSFSETQYF. For the CDR3, the DNA is TGCAGTGCTAGAGTGTCTTTTTCGGAGACCCAGTACTTC.

This sequence joins TRBV7-2 and TRBJ1-3; no firm D call. This CDR3 has 15 amino acids. The germline V and J ends were trimmed by 3 bases and 7 bases, with 16 bases remaining between them. Germline V CDR1 and CDR2: SGHTA, FQGNSA. Here the CDR3 reads CASSFPEFTTNTIYF. DNA of the CDR3: TGTGCCAGCAGCTTTCCCGAGTTTACGACGAACACCATATATTTT.

V and J are TRBV30 and TRBJ1-6, with 8 bases aligning to TRBD1. CDR1 and CDR2 from the germline V gene are GTSNPN and SVGIG (reference sequence). V was clipped by 4 bases and J by 8 bases; unmatched bases: 4. The CDR3 has 13 residues. The CDR3 region is CAWTGGRDSPLHF. The CDR3 nucleotides read TGTGCCTGGACAGGGGGCAGAGATTCACCCCTCCACTTT.

The CDR3 nucleotides read TGTGCCAGCAGCCAAGTTCCAGGGGTGACCAATGAGCAGTTCTTC. It encodes CASSQVPGVTNEQFF. The chain employs TRBV7-4 and TRBJ2-1; D may be TRBD1 (6 bases). Germline CDR1 is SGHVT and CDR2 is SQSDAQ. This CDR3 is 15 amino acids long. Between the trimmed V and J ends, which lost 5 bases and 6 bases, there was a span of 17 bases.

The chain has TRBV19 and TRBJ1-1; D is uncertain. The CDR3 consists of 14 residues. Trimming left V 6 bases short and J 4 bases short, with 15 bases between. Germline V gene sequence: CDR1 LNHDA, CDR2 SQIVND (reference sequence). Here the CDR3 DNA reads TGTGCCAGTAGCCCAGGCTTGGGAAGCACTGAAGCTTTCTTT. This gives the protein CASSPGLGSTEAFF.

The chain couples TRBV2 to TRBJ1-1; D ambiguous. The V gene's germline CDR1 is SNHLY and CDR2 FYNNEI. This CDR3 is built from 14 residues. The V end was cut by 3 bases, the J end by 8 bases, with 16 bases between. CDR3 in DNA: TGTGCCAGCAGTGACCTAGACTTTGATGGAGAAGCTTTCTTT. It translates to CASSDLDFDGEAFF.